Below are 8 T cell receptor beta chains sequenced from a single sample in a study of blood T cell repertoires in COVID-19. The data were produced by immunoSEQ multiplex PCR, yet TCRdb's version contains in-frame clones alone and is incomplete. The sample contains roughly 17,000 clones, around 80% of which appear only once. The sample was peripheral blood. The receptors shown here come from a man aged 55-75 years with acute or convalescent COVID-19.

This chain joins TRBV19 and TRBJ1-1; 9 nucleotides match TRBD1. The CDR3 totals 13 residues. Germline CDR1 LNHDA, CDR2 SQIVND (reference sequence). V was pared by 9 bases and J by 1 base, with 3 bases of the junction left unmatched. In DNA form, the CDR3 reads TGTGCCAGCTCGGACAGGGGGAACACTGAAGCTTTCTTT. This codes for CASSDRGNTEAFF.

The table lists this clone with a count of one. This rearrangement joins TRBV27 to TRBJ2-7; 11 positions agree with TRBD2. Trimming cost V 0 bases and J 4 bases; bases outside gene matches: 8. CDR1 and CDR2 from the germline V gene are MNHEY and SMNVEV (reference sequence). This CDR3 contains 17 residues. The CDR3 DNA reads as TGTGCCAGCAGTTTATCGTCGCTAGCGGGGGGAATATACGAGCAGTACTTC. This encodes CASSLSSLAGGIYEQYF.

This CDR3 reads CASSQGRRGGGADTQYF. CDR3 sequence (DNA): TGTGCCAGCAGCCAAGGCCGGCGGGGCGGGGGGGCAGATACGCAGTATTTT. This chain links TRBV4-2 with TRBJ2-3; 9 nucleotides line up with TRBD2. The V segment lost 1 base and the J segment 4 bases; nucleotides outside the gene matches: 9. Germline-derived CDR1 and CDR2 are LGHNA and YNFKEQ. The length of the CDR3 is 17 residues.

The J gene is TRBJ1-2, the V gene TRBV6-5; 7 bases are a match to TRBD1. CDR3 size: 15 residues. The V gene's germline CDR1 is MNHEY and CDR2 SVGAGI. The V gene end was trimmed by 0 bases and the J gene end by 6 bases; junction bases not matched to a gene: 7. CDR3 sequence: CASSYSRQGGNGYTF. In nucleotides, the CDR3 is TGTGCCAGCAGTTACTCGAGACAGGGAGGTAATGGCTACACCTTC.

The chain carries TRBV7-9 and TRBJ2-1; 7 nucleotides line up with TRBD2. CDR3 length equals 13 residues. Trimming took 6 bases from V and 3 from J; bases not matched to a gene: 2. Germline V gene sequence: CDR1 SEHNR, CDR2 FQNEAQ (reference sequence). CDR3 in amino acids: CASSRGDYNEQFF. The CDR3 region has the DNA TGTGCCAGCAGTCGGGGGGACTACAATGAGCAGTTCTTC. Drawing the rest from reference TRBV7-9 and TRBJ2-1, the complete variable domain is DTGVSQNPRHKITKRGQNVTFRCDPISEHNRLYWYRQTLGQGPEFLTYFQNEAQLEKSRLLSDRFSAERPKGSFSTLEIQRTEQGDSAMYLCASSRGDYNEQFFGPGTRLTVL.

This chain connects TRBV6-6 to TRBJ1-2, with D possibly matching TRBD1 (6 bases). Trimming pared 6 bases from V and 10 bases from J, leaving 27 bases between. The length of the CDR3 is 16 residues. CDR1 MNHNY and CDR2 SVGAGI come from the germline V gene (reference sequence). CDR3 in DNA: TGTGCCAGCAGGGATTACAGGACAGAGGGGGGGGTTTACTACACCTTC. This codes for CASRDYRTEGGVYYTF.

The chain is built from TRBV11-2 and TRBJ1-5; D not resolved. This CDR3 contains 13 residues. Looked up from germline, CDR1 is SGHAT and CDR2 is FQNNGV. Between the trimmed V and J ends, which lost 5 bases and 0 bases, there was a span of 5 bases. The CDR3 DNA reads as TGTGCCAGCAGCCCGTATAGCAATCAGCCCCAGCATTTT. Protein sequence: CASSPYSNQPQHF.

The chain carries TRBV5-6 and TRBJ2-1; 7 positions match TRBD1. V was pared by 5 bases and J by 7 bases, with 6 bases of the junction left unmatched. The CDR3 sequence is 13 residues long. Germline CDR1 SGHDT, CDR2 YYEEEE. This chain's CDR3 is CASRMRGLNEQFF. The CDR3 DNA follows: TGTGCCAGCAGGATGAGGGGGCTGAATGAGCAGTTCTTC.